This T cell receptor beta chain emerged from a study of blood T cell repertoires in COVID-19. The overall study: Samples of COVID-19 (acute and convalescent) were obtained from the United States, Italy and Spain. Sources were T cells, B-cell-depleted T cells, or PBMCs; the material itself was cDNA or gDNA.

V lost 2 bases, J lost 1 base, and 9 bases lay in between. Germline V lookup: CDR1 KGHSH, CDR2 LQKENI. The CDR3 is made up of 15 amino acids. Per the authors' pipeline: Estimation of nucleated cell counts was performed using reference gene primer amplification. Data came from immunoSEQ multiplex PCR; TCRdb stores just in-frame clones and leaves some out. V, J and clone size are taken as reported in that table, and D and trimming were inferred from the DNA itself. Here the sample spans 250,000 to 350,000 clones, 75% to 90% being singletons. The TCR sequence derives from a woman aged 60-70 years with acute or convalescent COVID-19. The sample comprised peripheral blood. V gene TRBV18 combines with J gene TRBJ1-5; tentative D call: TRBD1 (6 bases). CDR3 in DNA: TGTGCCAGCTCACCAACAGGGAGAAGCAATCAGCCCCAGCATTTT. As protein: CASSPTGRSNQPQHF.